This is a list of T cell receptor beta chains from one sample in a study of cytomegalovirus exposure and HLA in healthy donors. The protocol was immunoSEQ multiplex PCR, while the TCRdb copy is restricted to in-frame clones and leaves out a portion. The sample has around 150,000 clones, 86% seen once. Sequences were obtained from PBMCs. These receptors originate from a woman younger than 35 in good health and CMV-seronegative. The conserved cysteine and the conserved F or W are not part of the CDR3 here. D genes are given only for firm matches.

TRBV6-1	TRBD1	ASSDGGQGLSYEQY
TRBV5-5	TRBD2	ASSLGTSDDNEQF
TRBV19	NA	ASSATVNTEAF
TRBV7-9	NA	SSSYQGGSYEQY
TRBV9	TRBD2	ASSALAGGPVDTQY
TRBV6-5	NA	ASSLRETNSPLH
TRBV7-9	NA	ASSQGSGELF
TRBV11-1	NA	ASSPRDNEQF
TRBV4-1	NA	ASSRSSGNEQF
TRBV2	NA	ASSATSSNQPQH
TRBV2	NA	ASIGEISYEQY
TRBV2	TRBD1	ASSEQGDWNTEAF
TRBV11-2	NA	ASSGRGPSSYNSPLH
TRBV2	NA	ASRHAAGREQF
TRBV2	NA	ASSELPGGEQY
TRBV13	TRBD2	ASSLTVVTSGVEQF
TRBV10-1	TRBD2	ASSERAGGPVAGELF
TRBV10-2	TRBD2	ASSEGLAGFLSYEQY
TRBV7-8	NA	ASSFSRTEAF
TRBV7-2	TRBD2	ASSLVGSGRVGELF
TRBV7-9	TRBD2	ASSTWGGSGANVLT
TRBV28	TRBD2	ASSFGLAGGAGETQY
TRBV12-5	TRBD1	ASGLARQGFTDTQY
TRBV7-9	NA	ASRDTAEGEQF
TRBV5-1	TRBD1	ASSFTTGLREKLF
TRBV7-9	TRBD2	ASSSGGPRTKNIQY
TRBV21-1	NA	AMGPRNGYT
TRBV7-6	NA	ASSLGATQETQY
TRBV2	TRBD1	ASSVDSGQLTNEQF
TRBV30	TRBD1	AWTGQLNTEAF
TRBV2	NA	ASSVAGLPGDEQY
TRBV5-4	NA	ASSSGQARAEAF
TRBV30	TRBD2	AWSPAGGTDTQY
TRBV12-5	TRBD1	ASGLVPGTGGTAF
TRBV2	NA	ASMDSSYEQY
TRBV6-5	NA	ASSPRSSAGTEAF
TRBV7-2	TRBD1	ASSLGQGEQPQH
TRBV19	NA	ASSIAHTGPTEAF
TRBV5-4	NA	ASSLGTERDTQY
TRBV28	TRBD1	ASTLGQGPEKLF
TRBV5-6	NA	ASSVTGTDTQY
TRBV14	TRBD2	ASSQLAETYEQY
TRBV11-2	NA	ASSPTGYEQY
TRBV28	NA	ASSLDRTNEKLF
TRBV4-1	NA	ASSPRGGTEQETQY
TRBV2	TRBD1	ASSPTGGGLNYGYT
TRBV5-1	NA	ASSLARLGEQY
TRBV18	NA	ASSPVLSTDTQY
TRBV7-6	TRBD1	ASSSGGATGGIGYT
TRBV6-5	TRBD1	ASSYDRAFHGYT
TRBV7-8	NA	ASSPETASNTEAF
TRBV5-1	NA	ASSQPQVSTGTQY
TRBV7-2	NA	ASSFLSRGREGAF
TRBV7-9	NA	ASSREAVMNTEAF
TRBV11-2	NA	ASSLGNGYGANVLT
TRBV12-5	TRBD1	ASGQQGAEAF
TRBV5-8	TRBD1	ASSFGTGGSEQY